The next 15 T cell receptor beta chains were all read from a single sample in a study of T cells in women clearing cervical HPV infection. Sequenced by immunoSEQ multiplex PCR; TCRdb stores in-frame clones only, minus some. The sample includes 30,000 to 45,000 clones. The sequenced material came from blood buffy coat. Receptor source: a woman aged 18-70 years with a cervical HPV16 infection that either progressed to CIN3+ or cleared (not recorded which).

Remarks on this clone: Read sequence stops 3 residues before the CDR3 end, and the germline J gene provides the missing end. The chain has TRBV28 and TRBJ1-1, with D maybe TRBD1 (5 bases). Germline CDR1 MDHEN, CDR2 SYDVKM. This CDR3 comprises 15 residues. V was pared by 3 bases and J by 1 base, with 12 bases between. The CDR3 spells CASSLIRGQNTEAFF. The sequenced part of the CDR3 DNA is TGTGCCAGCAGTTTGATTAGGGGCCAGAACACTGAA. The full variable domain, completed using reference TRBV28 and TRBJ1-1, is DVKVTQSSRYLVKRTGEKVFLECVQDMDHENMFWYRQDPGLGLRLIYFSYDVKMKEKGDIPEGYSVSREKKERFSLILESASTNQTSMYLCASSLIRGQNTEAFFGQGTRLTVV.

With regard to this clone: The read halts 3 residues ahead of the CDR3 end, with the missing end drawn from the germline J gene. The V gene is TRBV19, the J gene TRBJ1-1; D unclear. The V gene lost 5 bases and the J gene lost 2 bases, with 6 bases spanning the gap. The CDR3 runs to 12 residues. Germline CDR1 LNHDA, CDR2 SQIVND (reference sequence). The CDR3 here is CASSGSNTEAFF. CDR3 DNA (partial): TGTGCCAGTAGTGGTAGTAACACTGAA.

Note on this clone: The missing CDR3 end, 3 residues past where the read stops, is filled in from the germline J gene. The V and J genes are TRBV7-2 and TRBJ2-3, with TRBD1 matching over 7 bases. This CDR3 is built from 13 residues. CDR1 and CDR2 (germline): SGHTA, FQGNSA. This CDR3 is CASSFGQEETQYF. CDR3 DNA, as far as it was read: TGTGCCAGCAGCTTTGGACAGGAAGAGACG.

As regards this clone: The CDR3 end is not reached by the read, which stops 3 residues before it; the germline J gene fills it in. This chain uses TRBV20-1 with TRBJ1-5; TRBD1 might be the D (5 bases). CDR1 and CDR2 (germline): DFQATT, SNEGSKA (reference sequence). Trimming removed 5 bases at V and 6 bases at J, with 29 bases between. The CDR3 sequence is 18 residues long. The sequenced part of the CDR3 DNA is TGCAGTGCTTCTCAGGGACTGTCATCCCAGGCGTCAAGTCAGCCC. Protein sequence: CSASQGLSSQASSQP. The entire CDR3 protein is CSASQGLSSQASSQPQHF.

Judged by frequency, this clone is medium-sized (0.01 to 0.1%). Read sequence stops 3 residues before the CDR3 end, and the germline J gene provides the missing end. This sample includes further DNA sequences coding for the same CDR3. V and J are TRBV7-3 and TRBJ2-1; maybe TRBD2 (5 bases). From germline, CDR1 is SGHTA and CDR2 FQGTGA. This CDR3 is 15 amino acids long. Trimming shortened V by 0 bases and J by 0 bases, and 6 bases separated the two germline ends. Incomplete CDR3 DNA: TGTGCCAGCAGCTTAACGGCGGGCTCCTACAATGAG. Translated: CASSLTAGSYNE. The CDR3, in full, reads CASSLTAGSYNEQFF. The entire variable domain, with the rest obtained from reference TRBV7-3 and TRBJ2-1, is as follows: GAGVSQTPSNKVTEKGKYVELRCDPISGHTALYWYRQSLGQGPEFLIYFQGTGAADDSGLPNDRFFAVRPEGSVSTLKIQRTERGDSAVYLCASSLTAGSYNEQFFGPGTRLTVL.

About this clone: The read falls 3 residues short of the CDR3 end, and the missing part is taken from the germline J gene. The chain has TRBV14 and TRBJ2-7; the D is unclear. The CDR3 extends over 13 amino acids. Germline CDR1 is SGHDN and CDR2 is FVKESK. Trimming removed 4 bases at V and 2 bases at J, with 9 bases between. The covered CDR3 bases are TGTGCCAGCAGCCTTCACATCGCCTACGAG. The encoded protein is CASSLHIAYE. The complete CDR3 protein is CASSLHIAYEQYF. Full variable domain (outside the CDR3, taken from reference TRBV14 and TRBJ2-7): EAGVTQFPSHSVIEKGQTVTLRCDPISGHDNLYWYRRVMGKEIKFLLHFVKESKQDESGMPNNRFLAERTGGTYSTLKVQPAELEDSGVYFCASSLHIAYEQYFGPGTRLTVT.

Details on this clone: With the read ending 3 residues before the CDR3 end, the germline J gene is used to fill in that end. The chain employs TRBV9 and TRBJ2-7; TRBD2 agrees at 11 bases. The CDR3 totals 15 residues. With 3 bases clipped from V and 3 bases from J, the junction kept 5 bases outside the gene matches. Germline CDR1 and CDR2: SGDLS and YYNGEE. The DNA read from the CDR3 is TGTGCCAGCAGCGAGGGGACTAGCGGATACTACGAG. Encoded protein: CASSEGTSGYYE. The whole CDR3 protein reads CASSEGTSGYYEQYF.

Turning to this clone: The CDR3 end falls 3 residues outside the read, so it is completed with the germline J gene. The identical CDR3 is also encoded by other nucleotide sequences in the sample. The chain links TRBV19 to TRBJ1-5; 8 positions match TRBD1. In germline, CDR1 is LNHDA, CDR2 SQIVND (reference sequence). CDR3 length equals 16 residues. The J segment lost 3 bases and the V segment lost 2 bases, leaving 6 bases of the junction unmatched. CDR3 DNA (partial): TGTGCCAGTAGTATACCCAGGGGGCCGGACAATCAGCCC. It specifies CASSIPRGPDNQP. From start to end, the CDR3 is CASSIPRGPDNQPQHF.

With respect to this clone: The read stops 3 residues short of the end of the CDR3; the missing end is completed from the germline J gene. V gene TRBV23-1 combines with J gene TRBJ2-3; 8 nucleotides line up with TRBD1. TRBV23-1 is classed as an ORF, of uncertain function. CDR3 size: 19 residues. Unmatched junction bases numbered 16, after V lost 2 bases and J lost 3 bases. CDR3 protein: CASSQPPRQGMVGTDTQYF. The covered CDR3 bases are TGCGCCAGCAGTCAACCGCCCCGACAGGGGATGGTGGGGACAGATACG.

Note on this clone: The CDR3 end lies 3 residues beyond the end of the read and is filled in from the germline J gene. The rearrangement links TRBV19 to TRBJ1-5; 7 bases match TRBD1. J gave up 6 bases and V 4 bases, and 6 bases lay outside the gene matches. The CDR3 is 14 residues long. Germline-derived CDR1 and CDR2 are LNHDA and SQIVND (reference sequence). The CDR3 bases that were read are TGTGCCAGTAGTAAAGCAGGGGGTGGTCAGCCC. This codes for CASSKAGGGQP. The complete CDR3 sequence is CASSKAGGGQPQHF.

In regard to this clone: The CDR3 goes on 3 residues after the read ends, and that part is filled in from the germline J gene. The V and J genes are TRBV7-9 and TRBJ1-2; 9 positions match TRBD1. The germline CDR1 and CDR2 sequences are SEHNR and FQNEAQ (reference sequence). The CDR3 loop spans 13 amino acids. The sequenced CDR3 bases are TGTGCCAGCCAGGTAGGACAGGGGAACGAC. Encoded protein: CASQVGQGND. The CDR3 in its entirety is CASQVGQGNDYTF.

Of note for this clone: The missing CDR3 end, 3 residues past where the read stops, is filled in from the germline J gene. The chain combines TRBV5-1 with TRBJ1-1, with 7 bases lining up with TRBD1. CDR1 is SGHRS and CDR2 is YFSETQ in the germline V gene. The CDR3 runs 15 residues. V dropped 0 bases and J dropped 0; count of bases not matched to a gene: 2. CDR3 DNA (partial): TGCGCCAGCAGCTTGGCCGGGACAGTGAACACTGAA. This sequence encodes CASSLAGTVNTE. The complete CDR3 sequence is CASSLAGTVNTEAFF.

Concerning this clone itself: The read comes to an end 3 residues before the CDR3 does, leaving the germline J gene to fill in the end. The J gene is TRBJ1-6, the V gene TRBV11-2; weak D call: TRBD1 (5 bases). Per germline, CDR1 SGHAT and CDR2 FQNNGV. This CDR3 is 15 amino acids long. CDR3 loop: CASSFSGQGTLPLHF. Partial CDR3 DNA: TGTGCCAGCAGCTTCTCCGGGCAGGGCACCCTCCCC.

On this clone: The read ends 3 residues shy of where the CDR3 ends; the end is completed using the germline J gene. The rearrangement joins TRBV10-3 to TRBJ2-4; a possible D gene is TRBD2 (6 bases). The CDR3 sequence is 13 residues long. Looked up from germline, CDR1 is ENHRY and CDR2 is SYGVKD. The sequenced CDR3 bases are TGTGCCATCAGTGAGTCGAACCGGGGGACT. The encoded protein is CAISESNRGT. Given in full, the CDR3 is CAISESNRGTQYF.

This CDR3 reads CASGRTGVDYGYTF. CDR3 DNA (partial): TGTGCTAGTGGACGTACAGGGGTTGACTATGGC. This sequence joins TRBV12-5 and TRBJ1-2, with 7 bases aligning to TRBD1. The read gets to within 3 residues of the CDR3 end, and the germline J gene fills in the rest. Germline CDR1 and CDR2: LGHNT and FRNRAP. After removal of 6 bases from V and 3 bases from J, the junction contained 7 bases not matched to a gene. CDR3 size: 14 residues.